This TCR beta chain came from a study of identifying expanded T cells in peripheral blood. Study-level findings and limits: Variance in clone template counts between roughly two-week samples significantly increased with total template count across all healthy donors.

Germline loops: CDR1 KGHSH, CDR2 LQKENI. Germline trimming cut 3 bases from V and 2 bases from J; bases unmatched to any gene: 7. The CDR3 covers 16 residues. The repertoire was sequenced with immunoSEQ multiplex PCR; TCRdb's copy has only in-frame clones and lacks some. The table has about 100,000 clones, around nine tenths seen once. This clone was recorded only once. Its antigen is not known. Specimen: blood. The TCR sequence derives from a person aged 18 to 70 in good health. V and J are TRBV18 and TRBJ2-3, with 8 bases matching TRBD1. The chain's CDR3 is CASSPKDRASTDTQYF. In DNA, the CDR3 is TGTGCCAGCTCACCGAAGGACAGGGCTTCCACAGATACGCAGTATTTT. Looking up the rest from reference TRBV18 and TRBJ2-3 gives the full variable domain: NAGVMQNPRHLVRRRGQEARLRCSPMKGHSHVYWYRQLPEEGLKFMVYLQKENIIDESGMPKERFSAEFPKEGPSILRIQQVVRGDSAAYFCASSPKDRASTDTQYFGPGTRLTVL.